Shown below are 27 T cell receptor beta chains from a single sample sequenced in a study of shared clonotypes between healthy human individuals. Data came from immunoSEQ multiplex PCR; TCRdb stores just in-frame clones and leaves some out. Here the sample spans over 100,000 clones, more than 65% being singletons. The specimen was memory CD8+ T cells sorted from blood. Subset denoted: CD45RO+ cells pooled with CCR7-negative TemRA cells. The receptors shown here come from a woman in her 30s in good health.

The chain couples TRBV2 to TRBJ2-1; 7 bases are shared with TRBD1. V dropped 6 bases and J dropped 4; count of bases not matched to a gene: 9. CDR1 and CDR2 from the germline V gene are SNHLY and FYNNEI. This CDR3 has 15 residues. CDR3 sequence reads: CASRAAGTEYNEQFF. In DNA, the CDR3 is TGTGCCAGCAGGGCAGCCGGGACAGAATACAATGAGCAGTTCTTC.

DNA of the CDR3: TGTGCCAGTAGTATAGGAGGTCCCACTGAAGCTTTCTTT. This codes for CASSIGGPTEAFF. The chain recombines TRBV19 with TRBJ1-1; no firm D call. V was cut by 1 base and J by 4 bases, with 7 bases left in between. The germline gives CDR1 LNHDA, CDR2 SQIVND (reference sequence). The CDR3 is 13 residues long.

This clone has more than one count but fewer than ten. V usage is TRBV28 and J usage is TRBJ1-5, with a weak D call TRBD1 (5 bases). Per the germline V gene, CDR1 is MDHEN and CDR2 is SYDVKM. The CDR3 totals 18 residues. V gave up 4 bases and J gave up 0 bases, with 19 bases separating them. CDR3 residues: CASSSAQDIHYSNQPQHF. The CDR3 nucleotides are TGTGCCAGCAGTTCCGCCCAGGACATCCACTATAGCAATCAGCCCCAGCATTTT.

CDR3 residues: CASSHGVAYEQYF. CDR3 nucleotides: TGTGCCAGCAGCCACGGGGTAGCCTACGAGCAGTACTTC. The chain couples TRBV6-5 to TRBJ2-7; TRBD2 might be the D (5 bases). The ends were cut back, 6 bases at V and 2 bases at J, with 11 bases in the middle. CDR1 and CDR2 from the germline V gene are MNHEY and SVGAGI. This CDR3 spans 13 amino acids.

This rearrangement joins TRBV10-3 to TRBJ1-1, with 7 bases fitting TRBD1. J was trimmed by 4 bases and V by 6 bases; bases with no gene match: 8. There are 14 residues in the CDR3. CDR1 ENHRY and CDR2 SYGVKD come from the germline V gene. The CDR3 region has the DNA TGTGCCATCAGGAAGACAGGGTGTTGCACTGAAGCTTTCTTT. Its protein is CAIRKTGCCTEAFF.

The V and J genes are TRBV27 and TRBJ2-7; 10 positions match TRBD2. The CDR3 spans 15 residues. Germline V gene sequence: CDR1 MNHEY, CDR2 SMNVEV (reference sequence). V shed 4 bases and J 4 bases; nucleotides not matched to a gene: 7. For the CDR3, the DNA is TGTGCCAGCAGTTGGTCTAGCGGGAGTAAGTACGAGCAGTACTTC. Translated, it gives CASSWSSGSKYEQYF.

The genes are TRBV6-4 and TRBJ2-3; 10 bases are shared with TRBD1. Germline V gene data show CDR1 as MRHNA and CDR2 as SNTAGT. The CDR3 is 15 residues long. Trimming at V came to 8 bases and at J to 0 bases, leaving 5 bases not matched to a gene. CDR3 sequence (DNA): TGTGCCAGCGGGACAGGGGATCATAGCACAGATACGCAGTATTTT. Translating it yields CASGTGDHSTDTQYF.

The chain carries TRBV2 and TRBJ2-1, with TRBD1 matching 7 bases. Germline V gene sequence: CDR1 SNHLY, CDR2 FYNNEI. This CDR3 region has 14 residues. Losses at the gene ends were 1 base for V and 10 bases for J; bases not matched to a gene: 7. This chain's CDR3 is CASSEEQGIWEQFF. The DNA for the CDR3 is TGTGCCAGCAGTGAAGAACAGGGGATTTGGGAGCAGTTCTTC.

As for this clone: Other DNA sequences in this specimen translate into the identical CDR3. This chain joins TRBV7-6 and TRBJ2-7; the D gene could be TRBD1 or TRBD2 (5 bases each). This CDR3 is 13 amino acids long. Germline values: CDR1 SGHVS, CDR2 FNYEAQ. V lost 5 bases, J lost 3 bases, and 11 bases lay in between. The CDR3 spells CASSPGPNYEQYF. The DNA for the CDR3 is TGTGCCAGCAGCCCGGGACCGAACTACGAGCAGTACTTC.

The chain joins TRBV7-9 to TRBJ1-1; D is perhaps TRBD1 (6 bases). CDR1 is SEHNR, CDR2 FQNEAQ, per germline (reference sequence). The CDR3 is 14 residues long. V was clipped by 4 bases and J by 7 bases, with 16 bases between them. In nucleotides, the CDR3 is TGTGCCAGCAGCTCGATATTGGGGGCGATTGAAGCTTTCTTT. This sequence encodes CASSSILGAIEAFF. Combining the CDR3 with reference TRBV7-9 and TRBJ1-1 gives the whole variable domain DTGVSQNPRHKITKRGQNVTFRCDPISEHNRLYWYRQTLGQGPEFLTYFQNEAQLEKSRLLSDRFSAERPKGSFSTLEIQRTEQGDSAMYLCASSSILGAIEAFFGQGTRLTVV.

The genes are TRBV7-6 and TRBJ2-6, with D possibly being TRBD1 (5 bases). The germline gives CDR1 SGHVS, CDR2 FNYEAQ. The germline V and J ends were trimmed by 1 base and 4 bases, with 11 bases remaining between them. This CDR3 contains 16 residues. Written as DNA, the CDR3 is TGTGCCAGCAGCTTAGTCGCAGGGCCCGGGGCCAACGTCCTGACTTTC. Translation: CASSLVAGPGANVLTF.

This sequence joins TRBV6-4 and TRBJ2-6, with D perhaps TRBD1 (6 bases). CDR3 size: 16 residues. Germline values: CDR1 MRHNA, CDR2 SNTAGT. V lost 0 bases and J 1 base, leaving 7 bases between the germline ends. The CDR3 bases are TGTGCCAGCAGTGACTCCGACAGGTCTGGGGCCAACGTCCTGACTTTC. This codes for CASSDSDRSGANVLTF.

This clone is a singleton in its sample. V is TRBV7-6 and J is TRBJ2-2, with TRBD2 matching over 11 bases. Germline loops: CDR1 SGHVS, CDR2 FNYEAQ. The CDR3 runs to 16 residues. The ends lost 5 bases at V and 7 bases at J; junction bases unmatched: 9. The CDR3, as DNA: TGTGCCAGCAGCCTCCATAGCGGGAGGGCGTTCGGGGAGCTGTTTTTT. As protein: CASSLHSGRAFGELFF.

V gene TRBV27 combines with J gene TRBJ2-7, with 11 bases fitting TRBD2. Trimming took 5 bases from V and 5 from J; bases not matched to a gene: 17. The CDR3 covers 18 residues. Germline CDR1 MNHEY, CDR2 SMNVEV (reference sequence). This CDR3 is CASSLLVAGGPLMDEQYF. The CDR3 nucleotides are TGTGCCAGCAGTCTCCTTGTAGCGGGAGGGCCCCTAATGGACGAGCAGTACTTC.

This clone was picked up many times. The V gene is TRBV4-2, the J gene TRBJ2-2; 10 bases agree with TRBD1. Trimming at V came to 4 bases and at J to 5 bases, leaving 4 bases not matched to a gene. The CDR3 runs 15 residues. CDR1 and CDR2 (germline): LGHNA, YNFKEQ. CDR3 protein: CASSPGTGDTGELFF. The CDR3 region has the DNA TGTGCCAGCAGCCCCGGGACAGGGGATACCGGGGAGCTGTTTTTT.

V is TRBV5-1 and J is TRBJ2-5; D may be TRBD1 (6 bases). The CDR3 runs 15 residues. V lost 5 bases, J lost 5 bases, and 19 bases lay in between. CDR1 and CDR2 from the germline V gene are SGHRS and YFSETQ. CDR3 residues: CASSSTGSVGETQYF. DNA for the CDR3: TGCGCCAGCAGTTCCACAGGGTCAGTAGGGGAGACCCAGTACTTC. The full variable domain, with the rest looked up from reference TRBV5-1 and TRBJ2-5, is KAGVTQTPRYLIKTRGQQVTLSCSPISGHRSVSWYQQTPGQGLQFLFEYFSETQRNKGNFPGRFSGRQFSNSRSEMNVSTLELGDSALYLCASSSTGSVGETQYFGPGTRLLVL.

The V and J genes are TRBV4-2 and TRBJ2-5; TRBD1 matches 9 bases. Germline V gene sequence: CDR1 LGHNA, CDR2 YNFKEQ. The CDR3 contains 17 residues. Unmatched junction bases numbered 10, after V lost 1 base and J lost 4 bases. The chain's CDR3 is CASSQVPRTGAPETQYF. The CDR3 bases are TGTGCCAGCAGCCAAGTACCCCGGACAGGGGCCCCAGAGACCCAGTACTTC.

The sample holds many counts of this clone. The chain uses TRBV27 and TRBJ1-2, with D tentatively TRBD1 (5 bases). Germline V CDR1 and CDR2: MNHEY, SMNVEV (reference sequence). V was clipped by 2 bases and J by 5 bases, with 12 bases between them. The CDR3 extends over 14 amino acids. CDR3 sequence: CASSLQGQGYGYTF. Here the CDR3 DNA reads TGTGCCAGCAGTTTACAGGGCCAGGGTTATGGCTACACCTTC.

V usage is TRBV11-2 and J usage is TRBJ2-7; weak D call: TRBD1 (5 bases). Between the trimmed V and J ends, which lost 5 bases and 4 bases, there was a span of 18 bases. The CDR3 consists of 15 residues. Germline loops: CDR1 SGHAT, CDR2 FQNNGV. CDR3 nucleotides: TGTGCCAGCAGCCAAGTCCAGGGCGGTTATTACGAGCAGTACTTC. Translation gives CASSQVQGGYYEQYF.

In DNA form, the CDR3 reads TGTGCCAGCAGCCGGCAGTGGAGTAGCACAGATACGCAGTATTTT. Translating it yields CASSRQWSSTDTQYF. The rearrangement uses TRBV11-2 and TRBJ2-3; D is undetermined. This CDR3 spans 15 amino acids. Trimming removed 5 bases at V and 0 bases at J, with 12 bases between. Germline CDR1 and CDR2: SGHAT and FQNNGV.

This clone showed up just once. The V gene is TRBV27, the J gene TRBJ2-2, with no clear D. Germline V CDR1 and CDR2: MNHEY, SMNVEV (reference sequence). This CDR3 is built from 14 residues. Trimming cost V 0 bases and J 5 bases, with 7 bases left between them. CDR3 nucleotides: TGTGCCAGCAGTTTATCCCCAGGAACCGGGGAGCTGTTTTTT. It specifies CASSLSPGTGELFF.

The chain links TRBV5-1 to TRBJ2-7, with TRBD2 matching over 8 bases. The germline CDR1 and CDR2 sequences are SGHRS and YFSETQ. With 1 base clipped from V and 3 bases from J, the junction kept 12 bases outside the gene matches. The CDR3 is 17 amino acids. The CDR3 DNA reads TGCGCCAGCAGCTTGACGGGGGATAGCGGGGTGGTCTACGAGCAGTACTTC. It translates to CASSLTGDSGVVYEQYF. Full variable domain (rest looked up from reference TRBV5-1 and TRBJ2-7): KAGVTQTPRYLIKTRGQQVTLSCSPISGHRSVSWYQQTPGQGLQFLFEYFSETQRNKGNFPGRFSGRQFSNSRSEMNVSTLELGDSALYLCASSLTGDSGVVYEQYFGPGTRLTVT.

This sequence joins TRBV2 and TRBJ2-7; a weak D match, TRBD1 (6 bases). CDR3 length: 15 residues. Trimming shortened V by 3 bases and J by 1 base, and 13 bases separated the two germline ends. Germline V gene sequence: CDR1 SNHLY, CDR2 FYNNEI. The CDR3 loop reads CASSDPQGPSYEQYF. As DNA, the CDR3 is TGTGCCAGCAGTGATCCCCAGGGGCCTTCCTACGAGCAGTACTTC.

J is TRBJ2-7 and V is TRBV19, with 9 nucleotides matching TRBD1. Trimming at V came to 5 bases and at J to 2 bases, leaving 4 bases not matched to a gene. Germline loops: CDR1 LNHDA, CDR2 SQIVND (reference sequence). The CDR3 has 14 residues. For the CDR3, the DNA is TGTGCCAGTAGTTTAAGACAGGGGGCCTACGAGCAGTACTTC. It encodes CASSLRQGAYEQYF.

V is TRBV19 and J is TRBJ2-1; TRBD2 matches 7 bases. Germline V gene sequence: CDR1 LNHDA, CDR2 SQIVND (reference sequence). The trim removed 1 base at V and 7 bases at J, leaving 7 bases unmatched. The CDR3 runs 15 residues. The chain's CDR3 is CASSIGWEGRNEQFF. The CDR3 DNA reads TGTGCCAGTAGTATAGGGTGGGAGGGTAGGAATGAGCAGTTCTTC.

The CDR3, as DNA: TGTGCAAGTCGCTTAGTTCAGCCCCAGCATTTT. Translating it yields CASRLVQPQHF. The chain combines TRBV12-2 with TRBJ1-5. TRBV12-2 is marked as a pseudogene. The CDR3 runs 11 residues.

V usage is TRBV11-3 and J usage is TRBJ2-1; D is perhaps TRBD1 or TRBD2 (5 bases each). The germline V gene has CDR1 SGHNT and CDR2 YENEEA. The CDR3 is made up of 17 amino acids. Trimming took off 7 bases at V and 0 bases at J, with 19 bases between the two ends. Written as DNA, the CDR3 is TGTGCCAGCATTGGGGACGGTATTAGAAGCTCCTACAATGAGCAGTTCTTC. It translates to CASIGDGIRSSYNEQFF.